Sequencing of this TCR beta chain was carried out in a study of metastatic and nonmetastatic thyroid tumors. The overall study: The study looked at repertoires side by side in blood and in tumor or nodule tissue from malignant and benign thyroid patients. Study observations and caveats: Significantly greater TCR beta diversity was reportedly found in malignant thyroid tumors than in benign nodules (in blood and tumor).

No treatment of any kind had been given to any patient before thyroid surgery. V lost 1 base and J lost 0, with 13 bases in between. Germline CDR1 and CDR2: MDHEN and SYDVKM. CDR3 length: 16 residues. Study processing details: Clinicopathological groups differed in CDR3, with these differences serving to build a distant-metastasis classifier for papillary thyroid cancer. TCRdb called clones again from the PCR reads with MiXCR. The V and J calls reflect TCRdb's pipeline rather than the authors' work. The profile covers over 20,000 clones, with around 15% appearing a single time and about 10% taken by the ten largest. Comment on this clone: Its antigen remains unknown.

The sequence was collected from a female donor with papillary thyroid cancer or a benign thyroid nodule (not recorded which). Some clones in this sample may be carry-over from other donors' samples. The specimen was tumor tissue. This chain connects TRBV28 to TRBJ2-7; D remains ambiguous. The CDR3 here is CASSLLCITSSYEQYF. CDR3 DNA sequence: TGTGCCAGCAGTTTATTGTGCATAACGAGCTCCTACGAGCAGTACTTC.